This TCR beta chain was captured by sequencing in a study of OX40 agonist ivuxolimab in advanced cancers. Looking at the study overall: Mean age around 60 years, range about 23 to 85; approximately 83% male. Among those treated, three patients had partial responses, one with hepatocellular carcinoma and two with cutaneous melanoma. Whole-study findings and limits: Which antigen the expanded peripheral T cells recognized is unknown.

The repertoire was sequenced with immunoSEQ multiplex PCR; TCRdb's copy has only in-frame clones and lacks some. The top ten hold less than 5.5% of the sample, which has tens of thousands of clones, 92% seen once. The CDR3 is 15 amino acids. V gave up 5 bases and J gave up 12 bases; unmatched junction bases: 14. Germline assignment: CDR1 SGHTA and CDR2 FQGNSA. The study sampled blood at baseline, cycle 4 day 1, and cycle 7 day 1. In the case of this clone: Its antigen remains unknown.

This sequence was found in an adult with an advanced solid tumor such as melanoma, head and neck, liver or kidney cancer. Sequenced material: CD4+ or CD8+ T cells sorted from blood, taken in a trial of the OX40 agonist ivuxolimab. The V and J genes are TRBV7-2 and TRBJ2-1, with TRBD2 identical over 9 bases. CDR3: CASSPAGGLRRGQFF. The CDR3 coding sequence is TGTGCCAGCAGCCCGGCGGGGGGGCTCCGTAGGGGGCAGTTCTTC.